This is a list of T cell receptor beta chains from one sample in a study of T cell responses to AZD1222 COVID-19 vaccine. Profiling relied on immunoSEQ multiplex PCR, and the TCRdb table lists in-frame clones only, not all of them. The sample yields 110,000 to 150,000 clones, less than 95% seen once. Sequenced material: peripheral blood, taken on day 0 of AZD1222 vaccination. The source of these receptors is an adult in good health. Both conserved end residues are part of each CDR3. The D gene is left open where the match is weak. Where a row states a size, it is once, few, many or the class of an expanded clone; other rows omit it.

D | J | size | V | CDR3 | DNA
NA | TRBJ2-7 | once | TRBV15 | CATSRDGTLRGF | TGTGCCACCAGCAGAGATGGGACCCTCCGGGGCTTC
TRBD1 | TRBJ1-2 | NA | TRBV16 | CASSRQETGIDGYTF | TGTGCCAGCAGCCGCCAGGAGACAGGGATCGATGGCTACACCTTC
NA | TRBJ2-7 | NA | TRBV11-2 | CASSPGTHSYEQYF | TGTGCCAGCAGCCCAGGGACACACTCCTACGAGCAGTACTTC
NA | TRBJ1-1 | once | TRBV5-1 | CATSGKNTEAFF | TGCGCCACGTCAGGGAAGAACACTGAAGCTTTCTTT
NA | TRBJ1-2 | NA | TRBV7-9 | CASSNYGYTF | TGTGCCAGCAGCAACTATGGCTACACCTTC
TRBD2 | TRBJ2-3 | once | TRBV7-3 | CASSPTSGETDTQYF | TGTGCCAGCAGCCCGACTAGCGGGGAGACAGATACGCAGTATTTT
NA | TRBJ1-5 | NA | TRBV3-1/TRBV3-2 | CASSQSSGEPQHF | TGTGCCAGCAGCCAATCATCAGGGGAGCCCCAGCATTTT
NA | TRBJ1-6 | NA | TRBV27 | CASRWGGYNSPLHF | TGTGCCAGCAGATGGGGGGGGTATAATTCACCCCTCCACTTT
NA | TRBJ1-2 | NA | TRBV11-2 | CASSLVRGTSNYGYTF | TGTGCCAGCAGCTTAGTTCGGGGCACCTCTAACTATGGCTACACCTTC
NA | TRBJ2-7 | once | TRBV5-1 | CASHPIDSSYEQYF | TGCGCCAGCCACCCCATAGACAGTTCCTACGAGCAGTACTTC
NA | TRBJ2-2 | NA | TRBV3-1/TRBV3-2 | CASSQTGELFF | TGTGCCAGCAGCCAGACCGGGGAGCTGTTTTTT
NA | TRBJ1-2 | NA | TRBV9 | CASSAYSGGYTF | TGTGCCAGCAGCGCCTACTCGGGGGGCTACACCTTC
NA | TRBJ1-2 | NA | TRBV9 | CASSESFGGYTF | TGTGCCAGCAGCGAAAGTTTTGGTGGCTACACCTTC
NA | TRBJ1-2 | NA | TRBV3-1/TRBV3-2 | CASSQQGATQNYGYTF | TGTGCCAGCAGCCAACAGGGCGCTACTCAAAACTATGGCTACACCTTC
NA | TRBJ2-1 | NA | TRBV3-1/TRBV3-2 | CASSQTRRGKQFF | TGTGCCAGCAGCCAAACCCGAAGGGGTAAGCAGTTCTTC
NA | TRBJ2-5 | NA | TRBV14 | CASSQGNQETQYF | TGTGCCAGCAGCCAGGGCAATCAAGAGACCCAGTACTTC
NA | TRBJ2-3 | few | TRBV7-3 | CATAGGATDTQYF | TGTGCCACTGCAGGGGGGGCCACAGATACGCAGTATTTT
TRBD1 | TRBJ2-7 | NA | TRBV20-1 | CSANYRGEQYF | TGCAGTGCAAATTACAGGGGCGAGCAGTACTTC
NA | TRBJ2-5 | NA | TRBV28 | CASSRVFQETQYF | TGTGCCAGCAGTAGGGTGTTCCAAGAGACCCAGTACTTC
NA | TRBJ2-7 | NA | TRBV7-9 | CASSLIPSDYEQYF | TGTGCCAGCAGCTTAATCCCCAGCGACTACGAGCAGTACTTC
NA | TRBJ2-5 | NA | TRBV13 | CASSALLGWETQYF | TGTGCCAGCAGCGCCCTCCTCGGTTGGGAGACCCAGTACTTC
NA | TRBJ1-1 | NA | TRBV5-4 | CASSLDGTAGSVRTEAFF | TGTGCCAGCAGCTTGGACGGGACGGCGGGATCCGTACGGACTGAAGCTTTCTTT
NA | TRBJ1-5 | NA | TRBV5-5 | CASSLAQGNQPQHF | TGTGCCAGCAGCTTGGCCCAGGGGAATCAGCCCCAGCATTTT
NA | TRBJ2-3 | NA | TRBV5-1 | CASSLDPIGGGTDTQYF | TGCGCCAGCAGCTTGGACCCGATTGGAGGGGGCACAGATACGCAGTATTTT
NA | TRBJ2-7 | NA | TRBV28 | CASSLRSYEQYF | TGTGCCAGCAGCCTCAGATCCTACGAGCAGTACTTC
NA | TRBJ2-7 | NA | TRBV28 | CASSSNYEQYF | TGTGCCAGCAGTTCCAACTACGAGCAGTACTTC
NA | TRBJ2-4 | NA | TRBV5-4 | CASSLRGGAKNIQYF | TGTGCCAGCAGCTTAAGGGGGGGAGCCAAAAACATTCAGTACTTC
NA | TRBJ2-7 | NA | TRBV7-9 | CASSLEPGSYEQYF | TGTGCCAGCAGCTTAGAGCCGGGAAGCTACGAGCAGTACTTC
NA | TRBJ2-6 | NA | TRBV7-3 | CASSFGALDYSGANVLTF | TGTGCCAGCAGCTTTGGGGCGTTGGATTACTCTGGGGCCAACGTCCTGACTTTC
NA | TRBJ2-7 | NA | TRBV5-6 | CASSFARTFGEQYF | TGTGCCAGCAGTTTTGCCCGGACCTTTGGCGAGCAGTACTTC
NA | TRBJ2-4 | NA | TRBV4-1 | CASSHIGRTVSKNIQYF | TGCGCCAGCAGCCATATTGGAAGGACAGTGTCCAAAAACATTCAGTACTTC
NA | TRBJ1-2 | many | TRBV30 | CAWRLGTLGYTF | TGTGCCTGGAGACTCGGCACGTTAGGCTACACCTTC
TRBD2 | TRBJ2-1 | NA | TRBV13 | CASSPLWSAGVVNEQFF | TGTGCCAGCAGTCCTCTGTGGTCAGCGGGAGTTGTCAATGAGCAGTTCTTC
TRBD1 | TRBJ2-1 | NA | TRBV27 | CASSFLPGQGDAGYNEQFF | TGTGCCAGCAGTTTCCTTCCGGGACAGGGGGATGCGGGCTACAATGAGCAGTTCTTC
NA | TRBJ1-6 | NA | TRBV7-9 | CASSPTVGGNSPLHF | TGTGCCAGCAGCCCCACCGTCGGCGGTAATTCACCCCTCCACTTT
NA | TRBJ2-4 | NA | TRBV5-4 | CASSSTLLKNIQYF | TGTGCCAGCAGCTCGACACTGCTTAAAAACATTCAGTACTTC
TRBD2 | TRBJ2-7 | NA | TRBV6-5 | CASRLAGGSYEQYF | TGTGCCAGCAGACTAGCGGGAGGATCCTACGAGCAGTACTTC
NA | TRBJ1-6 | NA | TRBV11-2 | CASSLTGSLNSPLHF | TGTGCCAGCAGCTTAACAGGCAGTCTCAATTCACCCCTCCACTTT
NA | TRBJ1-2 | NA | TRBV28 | CASSPPYRDGGLYGYTF | TGTGCCAGCAGCCCCCCTTACCGGGACGGGGGGCTCTATGGCTACACCTTC
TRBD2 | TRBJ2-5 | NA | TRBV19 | CASRRGGEETQYF | TGTGCCAGTAGACGGGGGGGCGAAGAGACCCAGTACTTC
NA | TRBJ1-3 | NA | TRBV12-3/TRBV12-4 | CASRQVFGNTIYF | TGTGCCAGCAGACAGGTCTTTGGAAACACCATATATTTT
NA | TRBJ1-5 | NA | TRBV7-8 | CASSSNNQPQHF | TGTGCCAGCAGCTCGAACAATCAGCCCCAGCATTTT
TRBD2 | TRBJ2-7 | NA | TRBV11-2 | CASSLRLAGPYEQYF | TGTGCCAGCAGCTTGCGACTAGCGGGACCGTACGAGCAGTACTTC
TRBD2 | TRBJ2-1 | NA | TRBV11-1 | CASSSSGGAGEQFF | TGTGCCAGCAGCTCTAGCGGGGGGGCAGGTGAGCAGTTCTTC
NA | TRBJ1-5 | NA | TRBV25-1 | CASRGLTGPQHF | TGTGCCAGCAGAGGACTTACGGGGCCCCAGCATTTT
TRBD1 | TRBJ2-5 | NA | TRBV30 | CAWGGQTLKETQYF | TGTGCCTGGGGGGGACAGACCTTAAAAGAGACCCAGTACTTC
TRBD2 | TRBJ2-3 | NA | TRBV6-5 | CASSYGTTHTQYF | TGTGCCAGCAGTTACGGGACTACTCATACGCAGTATTTT
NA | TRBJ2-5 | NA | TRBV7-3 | CASSSHGEETQYF | TGTGCCAGTTCCTCTCACGGGGAAGAGACCCAGTACTTC
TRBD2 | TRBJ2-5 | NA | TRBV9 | CASSVAGGPNQETQYF | TGTGCCAGCAGCGTAGCGGGAGGGCCGAATCAAGAGACCCAGTACTTC
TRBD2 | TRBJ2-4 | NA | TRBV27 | CATRGGAGGIQYF | TGTGCCACCAGAGGGGGGGCGGGGGGCATTCAGTACTTC
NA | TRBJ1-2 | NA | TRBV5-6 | CASIPRSLSYGYTF | TGTGCCAGCATCCCAAGATCCCTGAGTTATGGCTACACCTTC
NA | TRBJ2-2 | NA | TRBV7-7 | CASSPSTGSGELFF | TGTGCCAGCAGCCCCTCAACGGGATCCGGGGAGCTGTTTTTT
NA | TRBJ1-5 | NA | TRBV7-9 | CASSLAPYQPQHF | TGTGCCAGCAGCTTAGCCCCGTATCAGCCCCAGCATTTT
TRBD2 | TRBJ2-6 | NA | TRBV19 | CASSSPPGLAGGLSGANVLTF | TGTGCCAGTAGTTCTCCCCCGGGACTAGCGGGAGGGCTCTCTGGGGCCAACGTCCTGACTTTC
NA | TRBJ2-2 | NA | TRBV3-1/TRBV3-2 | CASSRGEMNTGELFF | TGTGCCAGCAGCCGGGGGGAGATGAACACCGGGGAGCTGTTTTTT